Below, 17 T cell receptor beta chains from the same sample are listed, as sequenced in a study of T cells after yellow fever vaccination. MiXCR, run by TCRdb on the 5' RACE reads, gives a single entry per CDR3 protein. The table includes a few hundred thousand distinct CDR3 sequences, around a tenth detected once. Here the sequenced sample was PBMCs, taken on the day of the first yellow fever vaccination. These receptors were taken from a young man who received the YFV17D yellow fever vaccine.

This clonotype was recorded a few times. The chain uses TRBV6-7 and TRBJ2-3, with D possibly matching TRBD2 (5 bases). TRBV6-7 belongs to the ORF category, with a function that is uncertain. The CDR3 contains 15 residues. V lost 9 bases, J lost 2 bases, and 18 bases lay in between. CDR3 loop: CARTDRDRDTDTQYF. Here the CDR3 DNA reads TGTGCCAGAACGGACCGGGATCGTGACACAGATACGCAGTATTTT.

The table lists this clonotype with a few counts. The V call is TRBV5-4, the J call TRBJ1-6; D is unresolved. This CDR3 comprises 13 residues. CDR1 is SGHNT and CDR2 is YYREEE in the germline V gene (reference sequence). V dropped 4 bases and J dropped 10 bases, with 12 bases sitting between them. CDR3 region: CASSTAGESPLHF. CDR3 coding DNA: TGTGCCAGCAGCACCGCGGGAGAGTCACCCCTCCACTTT.

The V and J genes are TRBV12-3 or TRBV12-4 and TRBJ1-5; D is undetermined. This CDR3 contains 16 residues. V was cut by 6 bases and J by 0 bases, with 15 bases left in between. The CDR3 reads CASSLFGINSNQPQHF. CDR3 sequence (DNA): TGTGCCAGCAGCCTCTTTGGGATCAATAGCAATCAGCCCCAGCATTTT.

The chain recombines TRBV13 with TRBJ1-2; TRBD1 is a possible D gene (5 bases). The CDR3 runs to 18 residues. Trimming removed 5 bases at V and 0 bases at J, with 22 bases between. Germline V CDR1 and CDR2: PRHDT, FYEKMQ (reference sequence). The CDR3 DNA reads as TGTGCCAGCAGCCGGGTTGTAAGGGAAGGGGTCGCTAACTATGGCTACACCTTC. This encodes CASSRVVREGVANYGYTF.

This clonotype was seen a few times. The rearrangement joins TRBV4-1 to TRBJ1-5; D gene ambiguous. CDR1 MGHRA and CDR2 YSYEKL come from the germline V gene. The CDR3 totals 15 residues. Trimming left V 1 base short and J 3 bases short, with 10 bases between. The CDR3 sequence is CASSQGFGNNQPQHF. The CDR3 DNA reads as TGCGCCAGCAGCCAAGGGTTCGGTAACAATCAGCCCCAGCATTTT.

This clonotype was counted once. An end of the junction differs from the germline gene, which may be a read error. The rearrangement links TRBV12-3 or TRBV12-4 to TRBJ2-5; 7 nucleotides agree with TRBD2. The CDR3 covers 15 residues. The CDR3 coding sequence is TGTGCCAGCAGTTTGGTGACCCATAGGCGGGAGACCCCGTACTTC. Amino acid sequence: CASSLVTHRRETPYF.

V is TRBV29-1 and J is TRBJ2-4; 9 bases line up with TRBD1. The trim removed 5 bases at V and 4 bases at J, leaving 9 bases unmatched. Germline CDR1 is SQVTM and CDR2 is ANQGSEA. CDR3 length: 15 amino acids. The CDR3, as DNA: TGCAGCGTTTTCAAAGCCGGGACAGGGAAAAACATTCAGTACTTC. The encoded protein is CSVFKAGTGKNIQYF.

For the CDR3, the DNA is TGTGCCAGCAGCTTGTGGGATACAGGGAATTATGGCTACACCTTC. Translating it yields CASSLWDTGNYGYTF. V is TRBV5-4 and J is TRBJ1-2; the D gene is possibly TRBD1 (6 bases). CDR1 and CDR2 (germline): SGHNT, YYREEE (reference sequence). The CDR3 covers 15 residues. V dropped 1 base and J dropped 5 bases, with 15 bases sitting between them. The whole variable domain, filled in from reference TRBV5-4 and TRBJ1-2, reads ETGVTQSPTHLIKTRGQQVTLRCSSQSGHNTVSWYQQALGQGPQFIFQYYREEENGRGNFPPRFSGLQFPNYSSELNVNALELDDSALYLCASSLWDTGNYGYTFGSGTRLTVV.

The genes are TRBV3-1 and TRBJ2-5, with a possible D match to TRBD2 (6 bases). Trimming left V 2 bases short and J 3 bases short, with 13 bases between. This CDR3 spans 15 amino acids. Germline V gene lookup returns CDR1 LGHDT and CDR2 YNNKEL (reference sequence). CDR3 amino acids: CASSQNYGGKETQYF. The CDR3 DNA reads TGTGCCAGCAGCCAAAATTATGGGGGGAAAGAGACCCAGTACTTC.

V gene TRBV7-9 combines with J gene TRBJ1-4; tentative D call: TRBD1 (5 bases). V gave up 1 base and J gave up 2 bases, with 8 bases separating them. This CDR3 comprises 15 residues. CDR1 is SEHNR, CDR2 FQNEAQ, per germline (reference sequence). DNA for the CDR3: TGTGCCAGCAGCTTAGTAAGGGACACTAATGAAAAACTGTTTTTT. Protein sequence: CASSLVRDTNEKLFF.

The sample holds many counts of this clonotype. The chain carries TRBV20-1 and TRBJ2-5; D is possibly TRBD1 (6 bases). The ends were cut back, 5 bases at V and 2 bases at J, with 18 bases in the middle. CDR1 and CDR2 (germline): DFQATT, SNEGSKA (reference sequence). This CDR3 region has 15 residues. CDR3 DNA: TGCAGTGCTCACGAAGCTACTACAGGGCAAGAGACCCAGTACTTC. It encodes CSAHEATTGQETQYF.

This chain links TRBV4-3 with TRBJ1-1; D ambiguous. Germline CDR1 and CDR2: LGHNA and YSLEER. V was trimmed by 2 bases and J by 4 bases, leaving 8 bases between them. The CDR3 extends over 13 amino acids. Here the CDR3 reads CASSQFSPTEAFF. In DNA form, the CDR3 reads TGCGCCAGCAGCCAATTTTCTCCCACTGAAGCTTTCTTT.

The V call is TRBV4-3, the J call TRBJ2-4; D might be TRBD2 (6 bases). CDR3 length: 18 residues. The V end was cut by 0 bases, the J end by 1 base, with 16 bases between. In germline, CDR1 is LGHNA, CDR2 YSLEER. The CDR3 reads CASSQDAAEGWAKNIQYF. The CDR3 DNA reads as TGCGCCAGCAGCCAAGATGCGGCGGAGGGGTGGGCCAAAAACATTCAGTACTTC.

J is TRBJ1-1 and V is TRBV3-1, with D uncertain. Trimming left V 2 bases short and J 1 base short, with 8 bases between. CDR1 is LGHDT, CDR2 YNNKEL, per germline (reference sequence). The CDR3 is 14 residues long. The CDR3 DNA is TGTGCCAGCAGCCAAAAAGGAGCGAACACTGAAGCTTTCTTT. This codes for CASSQKGANTEAFF.

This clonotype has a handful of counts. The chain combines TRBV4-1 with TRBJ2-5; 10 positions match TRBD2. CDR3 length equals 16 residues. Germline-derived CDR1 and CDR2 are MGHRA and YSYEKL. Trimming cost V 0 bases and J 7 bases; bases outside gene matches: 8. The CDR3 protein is CASSQEIAGGPGTQYF. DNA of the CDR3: TGCGCCAGCAGCCAAGAAATAGCGGGGGGCCCTGGGACCCAGTACTTC.

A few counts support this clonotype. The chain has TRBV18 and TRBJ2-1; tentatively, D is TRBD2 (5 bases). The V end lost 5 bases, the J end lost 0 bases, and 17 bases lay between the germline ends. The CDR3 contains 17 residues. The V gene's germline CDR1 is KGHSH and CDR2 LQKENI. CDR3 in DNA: TGTGCCAGCTCAGACCGAACAATAGCGAGCTCCTACAATGAGCAGTTCTTC. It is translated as CASSDRTIASSYNEQFF.

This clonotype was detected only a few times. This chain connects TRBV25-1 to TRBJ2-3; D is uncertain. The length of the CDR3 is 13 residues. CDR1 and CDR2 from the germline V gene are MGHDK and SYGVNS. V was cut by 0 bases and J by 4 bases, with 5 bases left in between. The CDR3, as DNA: TGTGCCAGCAGTGAATACGGTGCAGATACGCAGTATTTT. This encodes CASSEYGADTQYF.